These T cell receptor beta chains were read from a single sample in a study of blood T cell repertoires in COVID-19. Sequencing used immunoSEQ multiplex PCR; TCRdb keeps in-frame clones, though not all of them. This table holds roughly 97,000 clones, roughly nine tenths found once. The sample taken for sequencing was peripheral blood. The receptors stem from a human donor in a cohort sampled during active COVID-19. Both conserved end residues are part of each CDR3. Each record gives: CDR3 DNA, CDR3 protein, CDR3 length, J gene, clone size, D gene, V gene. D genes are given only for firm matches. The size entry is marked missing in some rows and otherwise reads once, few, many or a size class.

DNA: TGTGCCAGCAGCTCTGGGTCAGGAAAACTGTTTTTT
CDR3: CASSSGSGKLFF
length: 12
J: TRBJ1-4
size: .
D: .
V: TRBV5-6

DNA: TGTGCCCGAACAGGGCCACTCACAGATACGCAGTATTTT
CDR3: CARTGPLTDTQYF
length: 13
J: TRBJ2-3
size: .
D: .
V: TRBV30

DNA: TGTGCCAGCAGTTTAGGGGACAGGGGCACTGAAGCTTTCTTT
CDR3: CASSLGDRGTEAFF
length: 14
J: TRBJ1-1
size: .
D: TRBD1
V: TRBV28

DNA: TGCGCCAGCAGCCCGACGGGCAGGGGGATGGTTGAAGCTTTCTTT
CDR3: CASSPTGRGMVEAFF
length: 15
J: TRBJ1-1
size: .
D: TRBD1
V: TRBV5-1

DNA: TGTGCCACCAGCAGAACCTTAGCGGGAGAGGCGTACAATGAGCAGTTCTTC
CDR3: CATSRTLAGEAYNEQFF
length: 17
J: TRBJ2-1
size: .
D: TRBD2
V: TRBV15

DNA: TGTGCCAGCAGTCTCTCCCCTAGCGGGAGGGCCGACGGGGAGCTGTTTTTT
CDR3: CASSLSPSGRADGELFF
length: 17
J: TRBJ2-2
size: once
D: TRBD2
V: TRBV6-6

DNA: TGTGCCAGCAGCTTGGTAGTCTCCTATGGCTACACCTTC
CDR3: CASSLVVSYGYTF
length: 13
J: TRBJ1-2
size: .
D: .
V: TRBV5-5

DNA: TGTGCCAGCATCGGGACAGGTGGTGGCTACACCTTC
CDR3: CASIGTGGGYTF
length: 12
J: TRBJ1-2
size: .
D: TRBD1
V: TRBV7-9

DNA: TGTGCCAGCAGCTTAGGTGGGTCGGAGGGCTACACCTTC
CDR3: CASSLGGSEGYTF
length: 13
J: TRBJ1-2
size: .
D: .
V: TRBV7-2

DNA: TGTGCCAGCAGCCAAGGGGGGGTGAAACAGCGGCCTGAGCAGTTCTTC
CDR3: CASSQGGVKQRPEQFF
length: 16
J: TRBJ2-1
size: once
D: .
V: TRBV3-1/TRBV3-2

DNA: TGCGCCAGCAGCCAAGATCCGGGTTACAGGGGACAATGGTCCTACAATGAGCAGTTCTTC
CDR3: CASSQDPGYRGQWSYNEQFF
length: 20
J: TRBJ2-1
size: .
D: TRBD1
V: TRBV4-3

DNA: TGCGCCAGCAGCCAAGCTGGAGTGGGCACAGATACGCAGTATTTT
CDR3: CASSQAGVGTDTQYF
length: 15
J: TRBJ2-3
size: .
D: .
V: TRBV4-1

DNA: TGTGCCAGCTCACCACAGTCACCGCTAGCGGTTTTTTCGGAGCAGTTCTTC
CDR3: CASSPQSPLAVFSEQFF
length: 17
J: TRBJ2-1
size: once
D: TRBD2
V: TRBV18

DNA: TGTGCCAGCATCTCCTGGGGGAGGAATGAGCAGTTCTTC
CDR3: CASISWGRNEQFF
length: 13
J: TRBJ2-1
size: .
D: .
V: TRBV12-3/TRBV12-4

DNA: TGTGCCAGCAGTTTTGGACAAATAGCTTTCTTT
CDR3: CASSFGQIAFF
length: 11
J: TRBJ1-1
size: .
D: .
V: TRBV27

DNA: TGTGCCAGCCTAGCCAAAAACATTCAGTACTTC
CDR3: CASLAKNIQYF
length: 11
J: TRBJ2-4
size: .
D: .
V: TRBV28

DNA: TGTGCCAGTAGTGTCGTGAGCTCTGGGGCCAACGTCCTGACTTTC
CDR3: CASSVVSSGANVLTF
length: 15
J: TRBJ2-6
size: .
D: .
V: TRBV19

DNA: TGTGCCTGGAGTAGACAGAAAAACATTCAGTACTTC
CDR3: CAWSRQKNIQYF
length: 12
J: TRBJ2-4
size: .
D: .
V: TRBV30

DNA: TGTGCCATCAGTAGCGCGGCCCCAGAGACCCAGTACTTC
CDR3: CAISSAAPETQYF
length: 13
J: TRBJ2-5
size: .
D: .
V: TRBV10-3